This passage covers 25 T cell receptor beta chains from one sample sequenced in a study of cytomegalovirus exposure and HLA in healthy donors. A multiplex PCR was run with 60 Vbeta primers and 13 Jbeta primers. Assay used: immunoSEQ multiplex PCR; TCRdb lists only in-frame clones, some missing. The sample lists 150,000 or so clones, about 74% occurring once. Sequencing used PBMCs. These receptors all stem from a woman between 35 and 50 years old in good health and CMV-seronegative.

This clone has more than one count but fewer than ten. The rearrangement links TRBV19 to TRBJ2-4; 9 nucleotides line up with TRBD2. The J segment lost 0 bases and the V segment lost 8 bases, leaving 5 bases of the junction unmatched. The CDR3 is 15 residues long. Germline CDR1 LNHDA, CDR2 SQIVND (reference sequence). DNA for the CDR3: TGTGCCAGTTCTAGCGGGACACTAGCCAAAAACATTCAGTACTTC. Its protein is CASSSGTLAKNIQYF.

The chain employs TRBV4-2 and TRBJ2-3; 8 bases are shared with TRBD2. The junction had 3 bases not matched to a gene; V was cut back by 1 base and J by 3 bases. Per germline, CDR1 LGHNA and CDR2 YNFKEQ. The CDR3 extends over 15 amino acids. In nucleotides, the CDR3 is TGTGCCAGCAGCCAAGGGGGACTAGGAACAGATACGCAGTATTTT. Amino acids: CASSQGGLGTDTQYF.

The J gene is TRBJ1-1, the V gene TRBV28; 9 nucleotides agree with TRBD1. Germline CDR1 is MDHEN and CDR2 is SYDVKM. The CDR3 totals 16 residues. Germline trimming cut 5 bases from V and 1 base from J; bases unmatched to any gene: 8. CDR3 residues: CASSPVTGQGNTEAFF. Here the CDR3 DNA reads TGTGCCAGCAGTCCCGTTACGGGACAGGGGAACACTGAAGCTTTCTTT.

This sequence joins TRBV6-5 and TRBJ2-7; no definite D call. The CDR3 sequence is 13 residues long. V was clipped by 6 bases and J by 2 bases, with 11 bases between them. Germline lookup yields CDR1 MNHEY and CDR2 SVGAGI. The CDR3 nucleotides are TGTGCCAGCAGCTTGGGCTACACCTACGAGCAGTACTTC. Encoded protein: CASSLGYTYEQYF.

The V gene is TRBV19, the J gene TRBJ2-7, with TRBD2 as a possible D gene (5 bases). This CDR3 is built from 11 residues. Germline loops: CDR1 LNHDA, CDR2 SQIVND (reference sequence). With 5 bases removed from V and 9 bases from J, the gap between germline ends came to 11 bases. CDR3 sequence reads: CASSGGGRQYF. DNA for the CDR3: TGTGCCAGTAGTGGTGGAGGAAGGCAGTACTTC.

This rearrangement joins TRBV28 to TRBJ1-1; 9 nucleotides agree with TRBD1. Trimming removed 6 bases from V and 5 bases from J; junction bases left unmatched: 10. This CDR3 is 15 amino acids long. Per the germline V gene, CDR1 is MDHEN and CDR2 is SYDVKM. The chain's CDR3 is CASSATGTGKTEAFF. CDR3 sequence (DNA): TGTGCCAGCAGCGCAACCGGGACAGGGAAAACTGAAGCTTTCTTT. Supplemented by reference TRBV28 and TRBJ1-1, the full variable domain reads DVKVTQSSRYLVKRTGEKVFLECVQDMDHENMFWYRQDPGLGLRLIYFSYDVKMKEKGDIPEGYSVSREKKERFSLILESASTNQTSMYLCASSATGTGKTEAFFGQGTRLTVV.

The chain uses TRBV28 and TRBJ1-2; D gene uncertain. Germline CDR1 reads MDHEN; CDR2 reads SYDVKM. The CDR3 has 13 amino acids. Trimming stripped 5 bases from V and 8 bases from J, with 15 bases between. The CDR3 is CASSPQEAEGYTF. CDR3 coding DNA: TGTGCCAGCAGTCCACAAGAGGCGGAAGGCTACACCTTC.

The genes are TRBV6-5 and TRBJ2-5; the match to TRBD1 covers 9 bases. CDR1 is MNHEY and CDR2 is SVGAGI in the germline V gene. The junction had 7 bases not matched to a gene; V was cut back by 6 bases and J by 5 bases. The CDR3 consists of 14 residues. Here the CDR3 reads CASSYRGLRETQYF. The CDR3 DNA follows: TGTGCCAGCAGCTACAGGGGGCTAAGGGAGACCCAGTACTTC.

The genes are TRBV27 and TRBJ2-7; D not resolved. V dropped 5 bases and J dropped 1 base, with 15 bases sitting between them. The germline V gene has CDR1 MNHEY and CDR2 SMNVEV (reference sequence). The CDR3 covers 15 residues. The CDR3 loop reads CASSNSPSGSYEQYF. CDR3 sequence (DNA): TGTGCCAGCAGTAATAGCCCTAGTGGGTCCTACGAGCAGTACTTC.

The rearrangement links TRBV29-1 to TRBJ2-2; TRBD1 aligns across 8 bases. CDR1 and CDR2 (germline): SQVTM, ANQGSEA. The CDR3 covers 13 residues. V lost 6 bases, J lost 5 bases, and 5 bases stayed unmatched. CDR3 in amino acids: CSVRTGWTGELFF. The CDR3, as DNA: TGCAGCGTCAGGACAGGGTGGACCGGGGAGCTGTTTTTT.

The V and J genes are TRBV10-3 and TRBJ1-2, with D possibly TRBD1 on 5 matching bases. Germline V gene sequence: CDR1 ENHRY, CDR2 SYGVKD. The CDR3 contains 12 residues. V was trimmed by 4 bases and J by 8 bases, leaving 11 bases between them. CDR3 residues: CAISGGAGGYTF. The CDR3 DNA reads TGTGCCATCAGTGGAGGGGCGGGAGGCTACACCTTC.

This chain's CDR3 is CASSPTGSYEQYF. CDR3 in DNA: TGTGCCAGCAGCCCCACAGGATCCTACGAGCAGTACTTC. The chain uses TRBV7-9 and TRBJ2-7, with a possible D match to TRBD1 (5 bases). Per germline, CDR1 SEHNR and CDR2 FQNEAQ (reference sequence). The CDR3 totals 13 residues. The germline V and J ends were trimmed by 5 bases and 1 base, with 9 bases remaining between them.

This chain uses TRBV5-5 with TRBJ2-7; 8 bases align to TRBD1. Germline CDR1 SGHKS, CDR2 YYEKEE (reference sequence). The CDR3 sequence is 15 residues long. The trim removed 0 bases at V and 4 bases at J, leaving 6 bases unmatched. The CDR3 nucleotides are TGTGCCAGCAGCTTGGGCGGACAGGGTGATTACGAGCAGTACTTC. Amino acids: CASSLGGQGDYEQYF.

The chain recombines TRBV5-1 with TRBJ2-2, with D possibly matching TRBD1 (5 bases). Germline CDR1 is SGHRS and CDR2 is YFSETQ. This CDR3 is built from 14 residues. The V gene lost 4 bases and the J gene lost 1 base, with 8 bases spanning the gap. CDR3 in DNA: TGCGCCAGCAGCAATACAGGGAACACCGGGGAGCTGTTTTTT. This gives the protein CASSNTGNTGELFF.

This clone appeared once. The chain has TRBV2 and TRBJ2-7; D may be TRBD2 (5 bases). The V end lost 3 bases, the J end lost 12 bases, and 15 bases lay between the germline ends. The CDR3 sequence is 12 residues long. Germline V gene lookup returns CDR1 SNHLY and CDR2 FYNNEI. CDR3 coding DNA: TGTGCCAGCAGTGACGCGGACTTTGGTCGGTACTTC. Protein sequence: CASSDADFGRYF.

V and J are TRBV28 and TRBJ2-1; D gene ambiguous. Trimming cost V 1 base and J 7 bases, with 11 bases left between them. The CDR3 is 14 amino acids. Germline loops: CDR1 MDHEN, CDR2 SYDVKM. The DNA of the CDR3 is TGTGCCAGCAGTTTATTTAGCTGGAGTAATGAGCAGTTCTTC. This codes for CASSLFSWSNEQFF.

The chain couples TRBV28 to TRBJ1-5, with 7 bases aligning to TRBD1. Trimming removed 6 bases from V and 0 bases from J; junction bases left unmatched: 8. Per the germline V gene, CDR1 is MDHEN and CDR2 is SYDVKM. There are 16 residues in the CDR3. In DNA, the CDR3 is TGTGCCAGCAGAGAGGCAGGGGGATATAGCAATCAGCCCCAGCATTTT. Encoded protein: CASREAGGYSNQPQHF.

The gene calls are TRBV28 and TRBJ1-1; 8 nucleotides agree with TRBD1. Looked up from germline, CDR1 is MDHEN and CDR2 is SYDVKM. This CDR3 comprises 14 residues. J lost 9 bases, V lost 0 bases, and 6 bases had no gene match. The CDR3 DNA reads TGTGCCAGCAGTTTATGGGGGGACAGGAGGAAAGCTTTCTTT. Translation gives CASSLWGDRRKAFF.

This chain connects TRBV14 to TRBJ1-2, with TRBD1 as a possible D gene (5 bases). CDR3 size: 13 residues. Deletions cut 0 bases from V and 9 bases from J, with 11 bases between. From germline, CDR1 is SGHDN and CDR2 FVKESK. CDR3 sequence reads: CASSQDSAGSYTF. For the CDR3, the DNA is TGTGCCAGCAGCCAAGACTCTGCAGGGAGCTACACCTTC.

The chain carries TRBV29-1 and TRBJ1-1; no reliable D call. The CDR3 runs 14 residues. The germline V gene has CDR1 SQVTM and CDR2 ANQGSEA. Trimming left V 6 bases short and J 2 bases short, with 16 bases between. CDR3: CSVVSDQVNTEAFF. CDR3 bases: TGCAGCGTCGTATCCGATCAGGTAAACACTGAAGCTTTCTTT.

The V gene is TRBV6-5, the J gene TRBJ1-2, with D maybe TRBD1 (5 bases). The CDR3 spans 10 residues. The V end was cut by 10 bases, the J end by 14 bases, with 17 bases between. Per the germline V gene, CDR1 is MNHEY and CDR2 is SVGAGI. The CDR3 loop reads CATQSGKLTF. The CDR3 bases are TGTGCCACCCAGTCAGGGAAATTAACCTTC.

This sequence joins TRBV6-1 and TRBJ2-2; the D gene is possibly TRBD1 (5 bases). CDR3 length: 13 amino acids. Germline CDR1 reads MNHNS; CDR2 reads SASEGT. V was pared by 11 bases and J by 0 bases, with 10 bases between. CDR3 amino acids: CAGQVPNTGELFF. CDR3 DNA sequence: TGTGCCGGACAAGTTCCGAACACCGGGGAGCTGTTTTTT.

The chain combines TRBV27 with TRBJ2-1; weak D call: TRBD1 (6 bases). CDR3 length: 13 amino acids. V was cut by 3 bases and J by 6 bases, with 9 bases left in between. CDR1 is MNHEY, CDR2 SMNVEV, per germline (reference sequence). The CDR3 sequence: CASSLYRVNEQFF. Written as DNA, the CDR3 is TGTGCCAGCAGTTTGTACAGGGTCAATGAGCAGTTCTTC.

The chain employs TRBV29-1 and TRBJ2-1, with 8 bases that match TRBD2. Losses at the gene ends were 4 bases for V and 5 bases for J; bases not matched to a gene: 4. The germline CDR1 and CDR2 sequences are SQVTM and ANQGSEA. The CDR3 is 13 residues long. The CDR3 region is CSVGAGGHNEQFF. CDR3 DNA sequence: TGCAGCGTTGGCGCGGGAGGTCACAATGAGCAGTTCTTC.

The chain carries TRBV28 and TRBJ1-2, with a tentative D call TRBD1 (6 bases). This CDR3 has 17 amino acids. Germline V gene lookup returns CDR1 MDHEN and CDR2 SYDVKM. V dropped 4 bases and J dropped 4 bases, with 22 bases sitting between them. The CDR3, as DNA: TGTGCCAGCAGTTCGGGGGGCCAGAGGTCTTGGGTCTATGGCTACACCTTC. Its translation is CASSSGGQRSWVYGYTF.